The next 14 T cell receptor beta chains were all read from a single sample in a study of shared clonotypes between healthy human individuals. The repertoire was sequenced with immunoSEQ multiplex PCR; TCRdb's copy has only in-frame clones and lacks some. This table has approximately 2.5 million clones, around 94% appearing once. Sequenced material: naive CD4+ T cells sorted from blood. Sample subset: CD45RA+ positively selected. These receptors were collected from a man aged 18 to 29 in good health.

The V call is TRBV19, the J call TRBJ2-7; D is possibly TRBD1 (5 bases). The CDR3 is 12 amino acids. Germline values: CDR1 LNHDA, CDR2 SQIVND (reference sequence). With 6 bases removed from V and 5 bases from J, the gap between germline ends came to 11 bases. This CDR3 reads CASSRDQNEQYF. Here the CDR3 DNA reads TGTGCCAGTAGCAGGGATCAGAACGAGCAGTACTTC.

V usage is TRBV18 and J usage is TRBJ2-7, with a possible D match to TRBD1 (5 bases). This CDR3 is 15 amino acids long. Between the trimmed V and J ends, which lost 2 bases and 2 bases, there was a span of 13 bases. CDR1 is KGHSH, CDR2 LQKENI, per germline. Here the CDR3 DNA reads TGTGCCAGCTCACCAGGGGCAGGGAAGGCCTACGAGCAGTACTTC. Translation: CASSPGAGKAYEQYF.

The CDR3 region is CASSARTGGPTEAFF. CDR3 coding DNA: TGTGCCAGCAGTGCTAGGACAGGGGGGCCGACCGAAGCTTTCTTT. The chain employs TRBV6-1 and TRBJ1-1; 10 nucleotides line up with TRBD1. Germline assignment: CDR1 MNHNS and CDR2 SASEGT. This CDR3 comprises 15 residues. V lost 4 bases, J lost 8 bases, and 10 bases stayed unmatched.

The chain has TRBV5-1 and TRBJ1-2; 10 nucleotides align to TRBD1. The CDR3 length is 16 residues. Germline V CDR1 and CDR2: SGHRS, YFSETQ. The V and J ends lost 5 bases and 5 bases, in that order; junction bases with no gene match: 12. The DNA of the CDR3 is TGCGCCAGCAGATTGACTGGACAGGGGGTTGGGTATGGCTACACCTTC. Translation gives CASRLTGQGVGYGYTF.

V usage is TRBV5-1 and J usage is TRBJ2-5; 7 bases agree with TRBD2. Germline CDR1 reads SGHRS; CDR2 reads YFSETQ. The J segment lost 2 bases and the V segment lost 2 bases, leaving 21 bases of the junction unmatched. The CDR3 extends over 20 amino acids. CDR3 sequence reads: CASSFVSGGSAYPHQETQYF. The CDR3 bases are TGCGCCAGCAGCTTCGTTTCCGGGGGGAGTGCTTACCCCCATCAAGAGACCCAGTACTTC. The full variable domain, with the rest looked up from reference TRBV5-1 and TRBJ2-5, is KAGVTQTPRYLIKTRGQQVTLSCSPISGHRSVSWYQQTPGQGLQFLFEYFSETQRNKGNFPGRFSGRQFSNSRSEMNVSTLELGDSALYLCASSFVSGGSAYPHQETQYFGPGTRLLVL.

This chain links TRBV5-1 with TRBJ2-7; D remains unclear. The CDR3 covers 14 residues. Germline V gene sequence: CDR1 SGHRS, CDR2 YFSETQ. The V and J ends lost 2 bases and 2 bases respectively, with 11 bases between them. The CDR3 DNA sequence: TGCGCCAGCAGCTTACGATGGGGTCCCTACGAGCAGTACTTC. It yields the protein CASSLRWGPYEQYF.

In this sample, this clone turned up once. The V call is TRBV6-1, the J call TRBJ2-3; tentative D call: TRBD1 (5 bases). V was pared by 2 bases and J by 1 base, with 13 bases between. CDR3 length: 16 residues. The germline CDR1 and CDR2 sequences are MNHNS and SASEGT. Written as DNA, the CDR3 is TGTGCCAGCAGTGAACAGACCAGGGCAGGCACAGATACGCAGTATTTT. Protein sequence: CASSEQTRAGTDTQYF.

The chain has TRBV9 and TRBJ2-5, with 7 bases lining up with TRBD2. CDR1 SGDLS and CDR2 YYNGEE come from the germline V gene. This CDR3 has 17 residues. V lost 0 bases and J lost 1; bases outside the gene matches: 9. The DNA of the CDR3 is TGTGCCAGCAGCGTAGCTACGGGGGGAGCCTCCCAAGAGACCCAGTACTTC. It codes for CASSVATGGASQETQYF.

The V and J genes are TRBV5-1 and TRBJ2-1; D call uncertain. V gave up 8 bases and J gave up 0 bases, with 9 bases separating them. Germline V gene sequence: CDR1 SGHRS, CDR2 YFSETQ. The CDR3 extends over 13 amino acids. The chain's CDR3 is CASTSDSYNEQFF. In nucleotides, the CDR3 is TGCGCCAGTACAAGCGACTCCTACAATGAGCAGTTCTTC.

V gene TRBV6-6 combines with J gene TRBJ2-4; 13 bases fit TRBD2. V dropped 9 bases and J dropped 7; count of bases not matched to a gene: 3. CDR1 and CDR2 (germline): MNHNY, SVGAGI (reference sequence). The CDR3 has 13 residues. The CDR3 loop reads CASGLAGENIQYF. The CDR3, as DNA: TGTGCCAGTGGACTAGCGGGAGAGAACATTCAGTACTTC.

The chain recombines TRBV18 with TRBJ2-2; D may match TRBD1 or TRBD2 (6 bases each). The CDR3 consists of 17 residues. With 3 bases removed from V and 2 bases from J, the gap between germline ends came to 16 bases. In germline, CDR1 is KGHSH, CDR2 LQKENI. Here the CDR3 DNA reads TGTGCCAGCTCACCCCTCCTGGGGGGCGCCAACACCGGGGAGCTGTTTTTT. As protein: CASSPLLGGANTGELFF.

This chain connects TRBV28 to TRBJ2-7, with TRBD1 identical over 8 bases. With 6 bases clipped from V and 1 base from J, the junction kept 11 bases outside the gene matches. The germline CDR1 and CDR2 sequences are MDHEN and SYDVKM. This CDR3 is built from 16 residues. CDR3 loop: CASSSVGGTGSYEQYF. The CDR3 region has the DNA TGTGCCAGCAGCTCGGTGGGTGGGACAGGTTCCTACGAGCAGTACTTC.

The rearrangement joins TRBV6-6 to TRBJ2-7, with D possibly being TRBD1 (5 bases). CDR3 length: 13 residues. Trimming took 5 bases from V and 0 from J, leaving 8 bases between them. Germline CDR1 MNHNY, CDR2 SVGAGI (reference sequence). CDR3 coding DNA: TGTGCCAGCAGTGTTACAGGCTCCTACGAGCAGTACTTC. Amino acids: CASSVTGSYEQYF.

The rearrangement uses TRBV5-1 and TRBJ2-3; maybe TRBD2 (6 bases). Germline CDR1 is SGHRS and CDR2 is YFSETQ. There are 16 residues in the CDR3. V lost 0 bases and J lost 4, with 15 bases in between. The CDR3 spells CASSLGITSFPDTQYF. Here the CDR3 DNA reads TGCGCCAGCAGCTTGGGCATTACTAGCTTCCCAGATACGCAGTATTTT.